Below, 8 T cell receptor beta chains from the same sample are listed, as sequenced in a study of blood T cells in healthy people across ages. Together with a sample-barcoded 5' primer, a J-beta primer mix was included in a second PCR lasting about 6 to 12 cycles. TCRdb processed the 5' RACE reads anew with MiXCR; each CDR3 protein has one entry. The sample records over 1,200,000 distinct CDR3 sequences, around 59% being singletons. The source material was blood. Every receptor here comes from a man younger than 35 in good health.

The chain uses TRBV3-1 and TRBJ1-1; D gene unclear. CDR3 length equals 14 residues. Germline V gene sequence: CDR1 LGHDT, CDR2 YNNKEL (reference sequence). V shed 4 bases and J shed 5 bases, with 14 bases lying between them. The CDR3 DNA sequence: TGTGCCAGCAGCCGGCCGGGCATGAGAACTGAAGCTTTCTTT. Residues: CASSRPGMRTEAFF.

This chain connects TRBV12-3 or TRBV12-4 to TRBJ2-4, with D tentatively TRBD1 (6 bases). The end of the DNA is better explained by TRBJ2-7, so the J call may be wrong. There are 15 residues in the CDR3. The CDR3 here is CASSKPGHKLYEQYF. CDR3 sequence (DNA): TGTGCCAGCAGTAAACCGGGACACAAACTCTACGAGCAGTACTTC.

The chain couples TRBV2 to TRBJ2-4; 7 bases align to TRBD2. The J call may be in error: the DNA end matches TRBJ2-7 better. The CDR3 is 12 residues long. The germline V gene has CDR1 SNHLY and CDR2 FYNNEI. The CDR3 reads CASRGRVNEQYF. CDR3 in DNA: TGTGCCAGCAGGGGGAGGGTAAACGAGCAGTACTTC.

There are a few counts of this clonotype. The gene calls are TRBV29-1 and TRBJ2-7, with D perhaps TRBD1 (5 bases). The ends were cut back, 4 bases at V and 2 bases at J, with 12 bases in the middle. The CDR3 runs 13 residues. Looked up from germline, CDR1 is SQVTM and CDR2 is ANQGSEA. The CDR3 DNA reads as TGCAGCGTTGTCGGTCCGGACACCTACGAGCAGTACTTC. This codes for CSVVGPDTYEQYF.

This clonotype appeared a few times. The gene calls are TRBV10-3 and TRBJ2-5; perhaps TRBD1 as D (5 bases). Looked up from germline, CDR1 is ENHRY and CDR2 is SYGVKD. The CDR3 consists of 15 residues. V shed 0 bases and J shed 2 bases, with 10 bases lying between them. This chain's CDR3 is CAISESKTEQETQYF. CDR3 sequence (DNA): TGTGCCATCAGTGAGTCGAAGACAGAACAAGAGACCCAGTACTTC.

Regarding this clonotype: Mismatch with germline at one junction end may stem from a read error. As DNA, the CDR3 is TGTGCCAGCAGTTTAAGTGCCCAGTATAACTATAGCTACACCTTC. It yields the protein CASSLSAQYNYSYTF. The gene calls are TRBV12-3 or TRBV12-4 and TRBJ1-2; D is unresolved. CDR3 length: 15 amino acids.

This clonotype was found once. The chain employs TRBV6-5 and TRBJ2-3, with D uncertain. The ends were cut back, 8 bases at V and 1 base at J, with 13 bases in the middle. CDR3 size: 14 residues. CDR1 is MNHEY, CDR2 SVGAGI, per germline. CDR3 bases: TGTGCCAGCTCTCGGCCCGACGGCACAGATACGCAGTATTTT. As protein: CASSRPDGTDTQYF.

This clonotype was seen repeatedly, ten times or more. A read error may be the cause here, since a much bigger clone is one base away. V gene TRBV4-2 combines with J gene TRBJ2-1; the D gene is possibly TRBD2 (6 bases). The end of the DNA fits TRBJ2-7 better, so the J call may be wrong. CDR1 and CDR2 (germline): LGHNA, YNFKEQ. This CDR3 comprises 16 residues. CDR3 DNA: TGTGCCAGCAGCCAAGGTCCCAGCGGGCCCTACAATGAGCAGTACTTC. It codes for CASSQGPSGPYNEQYF.